This TCR beta chain was recovered during a study of blood T cell repertoires in COVID-19. About the study: Researchers got acute and convalescent COVID-19 samples from the United States, Italy and Spain. From T cells, B-cell-depleted T cells, or PBMCs came the material, which was cDNA or gDNA.

The ends were cut back, 0 bases at V and 0 bases at J, with 28 bases in the middle. Germline CDR1 is SGHRS and CDR2 is YFSETQ. The CDR3 length is 21 residues. Original analysis: How many nucleated cells were present was estimated from reference gene primer amplification. Sequencing used immunoSEQ multiplex PCR; TCRdb keeps in-frame clones, though not all of them. The DNA gave D and trimming, while V, J and clone size come from that table. Of about 190,000 clones in the sample, roughly 84% were seen once. This sequence was found in a woman aged 40 to 55 who had recovered from COVID-19. The gene calls are TRBV5-1 and TRBJ2-7; D possibly corresponds to TRBD2 (6 bases). Sample: peripheral blood. DNA of the CDR3: TGCGCCAGCAGCTTGGACGGGCTGCAACGGGAGTTCTACCCCCTCTCCTACGAGCAGTACTTC. Amino acid sequence: CASSLDGLQREFYPLSYEQYF. Together with reference TRBV5-1 and TRBJ2-7, the CDR3 gives the full variable domain: KAGVTQTPRYLIKTRGQQVTLSCSPISGHRSVSWYQQTPGQGLQFLFEYFSETQRNKGNFPGRFSGRQFSNSRSEMNVSTLELGDSALYLCASSLDGLQREFYPLSYEQYFGPGTRLTVT.